Each of the 5 T cell receptor beta chains below was sequenced from the same sample in a study of T cells in narcolepsy. Some clones are missing from TCRdb's copy, which holds only in-frame ones; the method was immunoSEQ multiplex PCR. The table lists tens of thousands of clones, roughly 87% of them singletons. The sequencing input was memory (CD45RA-) CD4+ T cells from blood. Receptors originate from a human donor in good health.

CDR3 in DNA: TGCGCCAGCAGCCAAGTTGCGGCTCAGGGGCCGAGAACCGGGGAGCTGTTTTTT. Translated: CASSQVAAQGPRTGELFF. The chain has TRBV4-1 and TRBJ2-2; D might be TRBD1 (6 bases). Germline V CDR1 and CDR2: MGHRA, YSYEKL. The CDR3 covers 18 residues. With 1 base removed from V and 5 bases from J, the gap between germline ends came to 20 bases.

This clone came up once. V gene TRBV19 combines with J gene TRBJ1-5, with a tentative D call TRBD1 (6 bases). The CDR3 is made up of 15 amino acids. The ends were cut back, 6 bases at V and 0 bases at J, with 12 bases in the middle. CDR1 LNHDA and CDR2 SQIVND come from the germline V gene (reference sequence). The CDR3 is CASSTGFYSNQPQHF. As DNA, the CDR3 is TGTGCCAGTAGCACAGGGTTTTATAGCAATCAGCCCCAGCATTTT. The variable domain in full, completed from reference TRBV19 and TRBJ1-5, reads DGGITQSPKYLFRKEGQNVTLSCEQNLNHDAMYWYRQDPGQGLRLIYYSQIVNDFQKGDIAEGYSVSREKKESFPLTVTSAQKNPTAFYLCASSTGFYSNQPQHFGDGTRLSIL.

The genes are TRBV9 and TRBJ2-3; 7 bases match TRBD2. Germline trimming cut 5 bases from V and 0 bases from J; bases unmatched to any gene: 6. CDR1 and CDR2 (germline): SGDLS, YYNGEE. CDR3 length equals 15 residues. The CDR3 DNA reads as TGTGCCAGCAGTATAAGCGGGACTAGCACAGATACGCAGTATTTT. This codes for CASSISGTSTDTQYF.

In its sample, this clone was seen a few times. The chain combines TRBV19 with TRBJ1-4, with a possible D match to TRBD1 (6 bases). The germline V gene has CDR1 LNHDA and CDR2 SQIVND (reference sequence). V was clipped by 4 bases and J by 5 bases, with 17 bases between them. This CDR3 comprises 16 residues. Written as DNA, the CDR3 is TGTGCCAGTAGTACCGCCCCGGGACACCGAAATGAAAAACTGTTTTTT. Translated, it gives CASSTAPGHRNEKLFF.

The sample holds one count of this clone. The chain is built from TRBV5-4 and TRBJ1-4; weak D call: TRBD1 (6 bases). Trimming pared 4 bases from V and 7 bases from J, leaving 14 bases between. Looked up from germline, CDR1 is SGHNT and CDR2 is YYREEE (reference sequence). CDR3 length: 14 residues. The CDR3 protein is CASSPSETGEKLFF. CDR3 coding DNA: TGTGCCAGCAGCCCTTCTGAGACAGGTGAAAAACTGTTTTTT.